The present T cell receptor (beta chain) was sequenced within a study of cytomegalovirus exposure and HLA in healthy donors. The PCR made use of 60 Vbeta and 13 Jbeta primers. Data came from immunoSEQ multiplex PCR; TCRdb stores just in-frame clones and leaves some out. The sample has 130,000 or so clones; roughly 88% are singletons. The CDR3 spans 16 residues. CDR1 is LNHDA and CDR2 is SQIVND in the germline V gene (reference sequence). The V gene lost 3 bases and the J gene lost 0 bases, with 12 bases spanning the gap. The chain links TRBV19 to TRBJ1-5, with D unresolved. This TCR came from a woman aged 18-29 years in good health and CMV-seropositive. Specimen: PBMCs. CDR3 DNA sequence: TGTGCCAGTAGTATCAGGATGGCTTCTAGCAATCAGCCCCAGCATTTT. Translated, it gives CASSIRMASSNQPQHF.